These 5 T cell receptor beta chains were sequenced from one sample in a study of lymphopenia after photon versus proton radiotherapy. The table came from immunoSEQ multiplex PCR; TCRdb's copy has only in-frame clones and leaves some out. The profile covers around 12,000 clones, with 88% appearing a single time and roughly 4% taken by the ten largest. The sequencing here drew on peripheral blood, taken from a patient treated with photon-based radiotherapy. The receptors derive from a man aged 60-69 years with pancreatic cancer.

The chain combines TRBV19 with TRBJ2-3, with 10 positions matching TRBD1. Unmatched junction bases numbered 3, after V lost 3 bases and J lost 3 bases. CDR1 is LNHDA, CDR2 SQIVND, per germline (reference sequence). The CDR3 runs 15 residues. The CDR3 here is CASSMRDRGTDTQYF. DNA for the CDR3: TGTGCCAGTAGTATGCGGGACAGGGGAACAGATACGCAGTATTTT.

The chain links TRBV15 to TRBJ2-3, with TRBD2 identical over 8 bases. V was pared by 5 bases and J by 2 bases, with 9 bases of the junction left unmatched. CDR1 and CDR2 from the germline V gene are LNHNV and YYDKDF (reference sequence). The CDR3 spans 16 residues. Here the CDR3 reads CATSPSFSGATDTQYF. For the CDR3, the DNA is TGTGCCACCAGCCCCTCTTTTAGCGGGGCCACAGATACGCAGTATTTT.

This chain connects TRBV6-1 to TRBJ2-5; 7 bases are a match to TRBD1. The DNA end is a closer match to TRBJ2-7, so the J assignment may be wrong. The CDR3 length is 14 residues. CDR1 is MNHNS and CDR2 is SASEGT in the germline V gene. CDR3 DNA sequence: TGTGCCAGCAGTGAACAGGGGGTGATATACGAGCAGTACTTC. Residues: CASSEQGVIYEQYF.

This clone has only a few counts. The genes are TRBV7-6 and TRBJ1-5; possibly TRBD1 for D (5 bases). Trimming removed 5 bases from V and 6 bases from J, with 14 bases in between. The CDR3 is 14 amino acids. Per germline, CDR1 SGHVS and CDR2 FNYEAQ. The CDR3 DNA follows: TGTGCCAGCAGCCAGGGCGGGGGTAGTCAGCCCCAGCATTTT. Amino acid sequence: CASSQGGGSQPQHF.

The chain links TRBV18 to TRBJ2-4; TRBD2 aligns across 13 bases. The germline CDR1 and CDR2 sequences are KGHSH and LQKENI. V lost 3 bases, J lost 0 bases, and 8 bases stayed unmatched. The CDR3 has 19 residues. The CDR3 bases are TGTGCCAGCTCACCTTCCGGACTAGCGGGGGTGCAAGCCAAAAACATTCAGTACTTC. This gives the protein CASSPSGLAGVQAKNIQYF.